This TCR beta chain comes out of a study of OX40 agonist ivuxolimab in advanced cancers. Study details: Among those enrolled, mean age was about 63 years (range roughly 23 to 85) and approximately 83% were male.

This table comes from immunoSEQ multiplex PCR, and its TCRdb copy is limited to in-frame clones, with some not included. This table has about 82,000 clones, over 80% appearing once. Germline-derived CDR1 and CDR2 are LGHNA and YNFKEQ. The CDR3 runs 17 residues. With 1 base clipped from V and 7 bases from J, the junction kept 13 bases outside the gene matches. The rearrangement uses TRBV4-2 and TRBJ2-1, with TRBD1 identical over 7 bases. This receptor was identified in an adult with an advanced solid tumor such as melanoma, head and neck, liver or kidney cancer. Here the sequenced sample was CD4+ or CD8+ T cells sorted from blood, taken in a trial of the OX40 agonist ivuxolimab. As DNA, the CDR3 is TGTGCCAGCAGCCAAGGAGGGAGACAGGGCGGCGTAAATGAGCAGTTCTTC. Amino acids: CASSQGGRQGGVNEQFF.